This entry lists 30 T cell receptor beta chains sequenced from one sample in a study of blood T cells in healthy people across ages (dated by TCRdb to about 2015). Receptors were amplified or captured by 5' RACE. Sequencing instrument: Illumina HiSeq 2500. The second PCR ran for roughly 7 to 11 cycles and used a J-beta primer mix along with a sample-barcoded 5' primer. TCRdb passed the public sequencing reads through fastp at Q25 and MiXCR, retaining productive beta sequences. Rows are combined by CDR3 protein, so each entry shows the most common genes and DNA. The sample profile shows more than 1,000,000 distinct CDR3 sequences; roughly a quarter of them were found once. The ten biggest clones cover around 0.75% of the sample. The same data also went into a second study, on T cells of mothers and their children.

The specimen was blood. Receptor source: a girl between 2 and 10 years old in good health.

For the CDR3, the DNA is TGTGCCAGCAGTTTATTTGACGCTTACAATGAGCAGTTCTTC. Protein: CASSLFDAYNEQFF. The V gene is TRBV27, the J gene TRBJ2-1; no clear D gene. This CDR3 is 14 amino acids long. Germline V gene lookup returns CDR1 MNHEY and CDR2 SMNVEV (reference sequence). V lost 1 base and J 4 bases, leaving 8 bases between the germline ends.

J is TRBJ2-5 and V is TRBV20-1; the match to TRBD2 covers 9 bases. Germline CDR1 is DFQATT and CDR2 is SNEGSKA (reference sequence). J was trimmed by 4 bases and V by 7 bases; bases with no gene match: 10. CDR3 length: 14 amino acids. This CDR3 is CSGTPAGGGETQYF. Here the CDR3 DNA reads TGCAGTGGGACACCAGCGGGGGGAGGAGAGACCCAGTACTTC.

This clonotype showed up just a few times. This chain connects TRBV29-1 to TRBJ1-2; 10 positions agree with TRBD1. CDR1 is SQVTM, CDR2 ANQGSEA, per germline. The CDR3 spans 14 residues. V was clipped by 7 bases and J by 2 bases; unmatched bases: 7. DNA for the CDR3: TGCAGCGCCAAACCGGGACAGGGGAACTATGGCTACACCTTC. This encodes CSAKPGQGNYGYTF.

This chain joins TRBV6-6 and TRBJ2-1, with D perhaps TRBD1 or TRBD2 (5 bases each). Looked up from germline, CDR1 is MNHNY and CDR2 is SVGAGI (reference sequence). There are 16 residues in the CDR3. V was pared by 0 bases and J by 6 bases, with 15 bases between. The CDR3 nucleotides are TGTGCCAGCAGTTACTCGGGGGATTCCAGAGGCAATGAGCAGTTCTTC. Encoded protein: CASSYSGDSRGNEQFF.

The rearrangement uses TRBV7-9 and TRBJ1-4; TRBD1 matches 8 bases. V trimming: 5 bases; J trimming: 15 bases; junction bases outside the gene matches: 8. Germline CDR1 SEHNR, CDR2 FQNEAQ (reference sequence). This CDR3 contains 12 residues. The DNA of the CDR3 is TGTGCCAGCAGCCTGCACAGGGGGGAAGTGTTTTTT. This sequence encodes CASSLHRGEVFF.

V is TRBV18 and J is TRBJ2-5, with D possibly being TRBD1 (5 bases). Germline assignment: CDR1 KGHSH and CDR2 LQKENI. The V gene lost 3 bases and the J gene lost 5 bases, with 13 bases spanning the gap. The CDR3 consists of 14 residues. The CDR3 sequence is CASSPGQWGETQYF. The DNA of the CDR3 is TGTGCCAGCTCACCGGGCCAGTGGGGCGAGACCCAGTACTTC. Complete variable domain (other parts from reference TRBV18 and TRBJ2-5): NAGVMQNPRHLVRRRGQEARLRCSPMKGHSHVYWYRQLPEEGLKFMVYLQKENIIDESGMPKERFSAEFPKEGPSILRIQQVVRGDSAAYFCASSPGQWGETQYFGPGTRLLVL.

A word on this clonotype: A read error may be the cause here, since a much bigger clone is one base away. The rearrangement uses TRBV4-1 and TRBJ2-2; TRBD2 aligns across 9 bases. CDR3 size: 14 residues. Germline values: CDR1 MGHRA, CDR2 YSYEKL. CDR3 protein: CTSQAGGGTGELFF. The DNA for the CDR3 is TGCACCAGTCAGGCGGGAGGGGGAACCGGGGAGCTGTTTTTT.

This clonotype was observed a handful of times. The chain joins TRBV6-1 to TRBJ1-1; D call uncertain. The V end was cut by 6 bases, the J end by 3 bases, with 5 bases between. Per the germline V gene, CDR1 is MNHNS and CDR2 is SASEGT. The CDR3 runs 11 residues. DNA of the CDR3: TGTGCCAGCAGAACATACACTGAAGCTTTCTTT. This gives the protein CASRTYTEAFF.

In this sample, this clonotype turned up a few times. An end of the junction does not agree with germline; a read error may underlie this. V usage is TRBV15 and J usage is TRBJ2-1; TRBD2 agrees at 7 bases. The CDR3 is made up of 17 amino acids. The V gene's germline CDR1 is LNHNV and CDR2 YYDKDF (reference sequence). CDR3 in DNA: TGTGCCACCAGCAAAGAGGGAGGGAGCAAATCCTACAATGAGCAGTCCTTC. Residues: CATSKEGGSKSYNEQSF.

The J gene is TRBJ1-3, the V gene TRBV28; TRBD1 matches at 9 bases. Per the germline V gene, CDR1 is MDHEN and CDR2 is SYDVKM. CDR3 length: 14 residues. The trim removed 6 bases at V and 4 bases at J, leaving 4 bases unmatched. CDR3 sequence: CASRGTGWGNTIYF. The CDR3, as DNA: TGTGCCAGCAGGGGGACAGGGTGGGGAAACACCATATATTTT.

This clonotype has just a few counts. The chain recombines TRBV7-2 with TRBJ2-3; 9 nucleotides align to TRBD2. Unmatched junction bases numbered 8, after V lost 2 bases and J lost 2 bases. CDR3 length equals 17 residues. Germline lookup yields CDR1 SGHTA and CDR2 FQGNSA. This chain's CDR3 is CASSLMTSGVLTDTQYF. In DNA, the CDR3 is TGTGCCAGCAGCTTAATGACTAGCGGCGTTCTCACAGATACGCAGTATTTT.

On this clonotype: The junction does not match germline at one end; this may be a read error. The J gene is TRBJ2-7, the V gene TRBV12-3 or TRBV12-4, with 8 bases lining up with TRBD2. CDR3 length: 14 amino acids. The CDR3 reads CASTLAGRSYEQYF. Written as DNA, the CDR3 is TGTGCCAGCACTTTAGCGGGACGCTCCTACGAGCAGTACTTC.

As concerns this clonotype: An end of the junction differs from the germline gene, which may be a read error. CDR3 sequence (DNA): TGTGCCAGCAGGGAAAGATCCCGCCCGGGAAGCGGGGCCTATAATGAGCAGTTCTTC. This encodes CASRERSRPGSGAYNEQFF. The chain uses TRBV3-1 and TRBJ2-1; 7 bases align to TRBD2. The germline V gene encodes CDR1 LGHDT and CDR2 YNNKEL (reference sequence). The CDR3 loop spans 19 amino acids.

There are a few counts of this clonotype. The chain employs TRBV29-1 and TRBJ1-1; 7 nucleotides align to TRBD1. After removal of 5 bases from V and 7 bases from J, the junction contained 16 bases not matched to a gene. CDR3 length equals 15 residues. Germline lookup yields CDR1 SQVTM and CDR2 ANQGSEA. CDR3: CSVTDSRTGEYEAFF. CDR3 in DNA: TGCAGCGTTACGGATTCTAGGACAGGCGAATATGAAGCTTTCTTT.

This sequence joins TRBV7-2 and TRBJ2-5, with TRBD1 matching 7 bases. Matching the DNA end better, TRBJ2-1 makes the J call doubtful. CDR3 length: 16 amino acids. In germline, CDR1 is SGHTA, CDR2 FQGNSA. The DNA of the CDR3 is TGTGCCAGCAGCTTAGTGTTAGGGGGCCACTACAATGAGCAGTTCTTC. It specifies CASSLVLGGHYNEQFF.

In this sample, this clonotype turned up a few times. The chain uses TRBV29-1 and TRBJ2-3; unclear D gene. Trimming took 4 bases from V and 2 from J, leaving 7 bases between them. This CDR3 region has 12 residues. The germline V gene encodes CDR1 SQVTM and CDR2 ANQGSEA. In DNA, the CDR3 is TGCAGCGTTGTCCAGGCCACAGATACGCAGTATTTT. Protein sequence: CSVVQATDTQYF.

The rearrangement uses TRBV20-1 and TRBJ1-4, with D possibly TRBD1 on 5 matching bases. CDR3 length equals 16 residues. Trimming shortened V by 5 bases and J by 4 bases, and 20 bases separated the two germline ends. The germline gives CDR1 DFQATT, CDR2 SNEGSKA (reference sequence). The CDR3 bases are TGCAGTGCTTTAACGTGGACGGGACCGAATAATGAAAAACTGTTTTTT. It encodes CSALTWTGPNNEKLFF.

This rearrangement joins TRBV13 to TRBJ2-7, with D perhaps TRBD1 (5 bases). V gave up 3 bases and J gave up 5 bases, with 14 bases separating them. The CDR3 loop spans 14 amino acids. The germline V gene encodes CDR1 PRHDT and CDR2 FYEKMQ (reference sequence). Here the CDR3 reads CASSFQGDPDEQYF. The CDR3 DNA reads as TGTGCCAGCAGCTTCCAAGGGGATCCCGACGAGCAGTACTTC.

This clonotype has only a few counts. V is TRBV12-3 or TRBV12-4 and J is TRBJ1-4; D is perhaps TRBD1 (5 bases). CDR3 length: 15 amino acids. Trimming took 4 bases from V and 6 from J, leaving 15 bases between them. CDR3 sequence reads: CASSSTGLGDEKLFF. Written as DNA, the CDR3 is TGTGCCAGCAGTTCCACGGGACTGGGGGATGAAAAACTGTTTTTT.

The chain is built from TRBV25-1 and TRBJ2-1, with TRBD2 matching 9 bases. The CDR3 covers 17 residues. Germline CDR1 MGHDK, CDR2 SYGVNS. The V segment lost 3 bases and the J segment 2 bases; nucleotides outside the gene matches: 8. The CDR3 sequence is CASSDPSGKNAYNEQFF. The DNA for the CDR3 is TGTGCCAGCAGTGACCCTAGCGGGAAGAACGCCTACAATGAGCAGTTCTTC.

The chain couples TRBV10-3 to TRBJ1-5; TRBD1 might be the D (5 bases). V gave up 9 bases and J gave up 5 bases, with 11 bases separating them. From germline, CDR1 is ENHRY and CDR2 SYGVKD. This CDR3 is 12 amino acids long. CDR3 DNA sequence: TGTGCCATACGGGGGGTAGATCAGCCCCAGCATTTT. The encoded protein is CAIRGVDQPQHF.

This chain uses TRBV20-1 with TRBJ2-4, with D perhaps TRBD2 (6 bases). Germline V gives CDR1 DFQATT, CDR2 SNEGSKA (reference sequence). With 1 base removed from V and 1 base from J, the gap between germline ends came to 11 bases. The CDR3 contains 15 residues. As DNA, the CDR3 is TGCAGTGCTAGAGTTGACGCGGGGGCCAAAAACATTCAGTACTTC. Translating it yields CSARVDAGAKNIQYF.

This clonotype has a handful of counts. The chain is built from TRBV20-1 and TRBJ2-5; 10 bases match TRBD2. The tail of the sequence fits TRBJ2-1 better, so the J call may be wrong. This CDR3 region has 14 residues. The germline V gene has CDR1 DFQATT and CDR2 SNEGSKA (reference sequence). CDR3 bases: TGCAGTGCCCGACTAGCGGGCCCGGTTTCTGAGCAGTTCTTC. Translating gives CSARLAGPVSEQFF.

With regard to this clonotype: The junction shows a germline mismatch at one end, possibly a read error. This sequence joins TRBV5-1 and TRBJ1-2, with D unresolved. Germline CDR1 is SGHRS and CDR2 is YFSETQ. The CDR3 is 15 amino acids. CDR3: CASSYSDSPEFGHTF. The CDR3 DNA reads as TGCGCCAGCAGCTATTCTGACTCCCCAGAGTTTGGCCACACCTTC.

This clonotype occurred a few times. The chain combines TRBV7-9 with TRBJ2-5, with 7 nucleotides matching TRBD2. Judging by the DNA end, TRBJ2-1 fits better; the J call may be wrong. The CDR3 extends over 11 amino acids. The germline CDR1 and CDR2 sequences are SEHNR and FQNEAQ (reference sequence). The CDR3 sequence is CASSSGTKQFF. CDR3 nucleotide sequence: TGTGCCAGCAGCTCCGGGACTAAGCAGTTCTTC.

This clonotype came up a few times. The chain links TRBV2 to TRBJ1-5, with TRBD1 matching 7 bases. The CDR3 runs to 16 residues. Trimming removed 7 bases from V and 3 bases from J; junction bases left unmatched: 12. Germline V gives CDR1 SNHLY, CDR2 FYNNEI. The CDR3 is CASKEGARGSNQPQHF. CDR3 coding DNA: TGTGCCAGCAAGGAGGGGGCAAGGGGATCCAATCAGCCCCAGCATTTT.

CDR3 residues: CSASGSGQTYEQYF. The CDR3 DNA is TGCAGTGCCAGCGGAAGTGGACAGACCTACGAGCAGTACTTC. The V and J genes are TRBV20-1 and TRBJ2-7, with D possibly TRBD1 on 6 matching bases. This CDR3 has 14 residues. CDR1 and CDR2 from the germline V gene are DFQATT and SNEGSKA (reference sequence). The V end lost 6 bases, the J end lost 2 bases, and 17 bases lay between the germline ends.

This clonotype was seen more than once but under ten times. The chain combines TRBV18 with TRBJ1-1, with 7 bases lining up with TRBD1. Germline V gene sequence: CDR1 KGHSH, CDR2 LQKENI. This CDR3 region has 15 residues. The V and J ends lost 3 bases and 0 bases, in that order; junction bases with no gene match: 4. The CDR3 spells CASSPGTALNTEAFF. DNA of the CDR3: TGTGCCAGCTCACCCGGGACAGCATTGAACACTGAAGCTTTCTTT.

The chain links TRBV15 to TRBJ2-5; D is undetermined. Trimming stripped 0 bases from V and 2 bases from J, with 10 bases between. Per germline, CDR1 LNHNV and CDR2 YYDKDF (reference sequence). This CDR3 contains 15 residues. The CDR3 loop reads CATSRDLAEQETQYF. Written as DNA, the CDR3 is TGTGCCACCAGCAGAGACCTGGCCGAGCAAGAGACCCAGTACTTC.

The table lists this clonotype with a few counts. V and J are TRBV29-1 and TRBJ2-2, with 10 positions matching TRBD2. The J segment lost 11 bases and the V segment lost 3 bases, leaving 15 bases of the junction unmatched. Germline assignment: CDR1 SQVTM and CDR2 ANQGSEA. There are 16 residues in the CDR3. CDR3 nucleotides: TGCAGCGTTGATGGCGGTAGCGGGAGGCCCGATAGCGAGCTGTTTTTT. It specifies CSVDGGSGRPDSELFF.